These 8 T cell receptor beta chains were all obtained from the same sample, sequenced in a study of blood T cell repertoires in COVID-19. Produced via immunoSEQ multiplex PCR; TCRdb's table is partial and in-frame only. Among 200,000 to 250,000 clones listed, 86% were seen once. The sequenced sample consisted of PBMCs or T cells enriched from blood (not recorded which). Every receptor here comes from a woman aged 45-59 years who had recovered from COVID-19.

This clone was detected only once. The CDR3 coding sequence is TGTGCCATCAGTGAGTCGGACCCGGGGAAGACCCAGTACTTC. This codes for CAISESDPGKTQYF. The chain has TRBV10-3 and TRBJ2-5, with D possibly matching TRBD2 (5 bases). The V end was cut by 0 bases, the J end by 6 bases, with 11 bases between. From germline, CDR1 is ENHRY and CDR2 SYGVKD. CDR3 length equals 14 residues.

V and J are TRBV10-3 and TRBJ2-7, with 10 bases identical to TRBD2. The V segment lost 10 bases and the J segment 1 base; nucleotides outside the gene matches: 4. The CDR3 has 13 residues. Germline assignment: CDR1 ENHRY and CDR2 SYGVKD. The CDR3 nucleotides read TGTGCCACCCTACTAGCGGGGTCCTACGAGCAGTACTTC. It yields the protein CATLLAGSYEQYF.

This chain connects TRBV7-8 to TRBJ1-5, with D unclear. Germline-derived CDR1 and CDR2 are SGHVS and FQNEAQ. V lost 1 base and J 4 bases, leaving 8 bases between the germline ends. This CDR3 contains 14 residues. As DNA, the CDR3 is TGTGCCAGCAGCTTAGTGACTGATAATCAGCCCCAGCATTTT. Its protein is CASSLVTDNQPQHF.

This chain connects TRBV4-1 to TRBJ2-3; D not certain. In germline, CDR1 is MGHRA, CDR2 YSYEKL. The V end was cut by 1 base, the J end by 0 bases, with 17 bases between. There are 18 residues in the CDR3. CDR3 sequence reads: CASSQVPPGTSSTDTQYF. CDR3 coding DNA: TGCGCCAGCAGCCAAGTCCCGCCAGGAACTTCTAGCACAGATACGCAGTATTTT.

J is TRBJ2-2 and V is TRBV7-3; 9 positions match TRBD2. The germline V gene encodes CDR1 SGHTA and CDR2 FQGTGA. V dropped 2 bases and J dropped 4; count of bases not matched to a gene: 5. The CDR3 loop spans 16 amino acids. This CDR3 is CASSLAAGGITGELFF. Here the CDR3 DNA reads TGTGCCAGCAGCTTAGCAGCGGGAGGAATCACCGGGGAGCTGTTTTTT.

V is TRBV15 and J is TRBJ1-1; 9 nucleotides align to TRBD1. The V gene end was trimmed by 5 bases and the J gene end by 5 bases; junction bases not matched to a gene: 9. Germline values: CDR1 LNHNV, CDR2 YYDKDF (reference sequence). The length of the CDR3 is 15 residues. Written as DNA, the CDR3 is TGTGCCACCAGCGGCTACCGGGACAGGGAGACTGAAGCTTTCTTT. Protein sequence: CATSGYRDRETEAFF. The full variable domain, completed using reference TRBV15 and TRBJ1-1, is DAMVIQNPRYQVTQFGKPVTLSCSQTLNHNVMYWYQQKSSQAPKLLFHYYDKDFNNEADTPDNFQSRRPNTSFCFLDIRSPGLGDTAMYLCATSGYRDRETEAFFGQGTRLTVV.

The gene calls are TRBV28 and TRBJ2-1; tentative D call: TRBD2 (6 bases). Trimming pared 5 bases from V and 4 bases from J, leaving 12 bases between. Looked up from germline, CDR1 is MDHEN and CDR2 is SYDVKM. CDR3 length: 14 residues. The CDR3 reads CASSPSRGYNEQFF. CDR3 sequence (DNA): TGTGCCAGCAGTCCCTCGCGGGGATACAATGAGCAGTTCTTC.

The V call is TRBV6-5, the J call TRBJ1-4; tentative D call: TRBD1 (5 bases). The germline V gene has CDR1 MNHEY and CDR2 SVGAGI. This CDR3 contains 15 residues. Trimming cost V 2 bases and J 7 bases, with 14 bases left between them. The CDR3 coding sequence is TGTGCCAGCAGTTACGCGGGGCGGCGGGGTGAAAAACTGTTTTTT. Protein product: CASSYAGRRGEKLFF.